The 24 T cell receptor beta chains below were found in one sample sequenced in a study of blood T cells in healthy people across ages. The authors ran a second PCR of roughly 7 to 11 cycles using a sample-barcoded 5' primer and a J-beta primer mix. TCRdb reprocessed the 5' RACE reads with MiXCR, giving one entry per CDR3 protein. The data contain about 640,000 distinct CDR3 sequences, approximately 50% of them singletons. Sequencing used blood. The receptors shown here come from a man aged 60 to 75 in good health.

This clonotype showed up just a few times. The chain employs TRBV10-3 and TRBJ2-7, with 7 positions matching TRBD1. Germline lookup yields CDR1 ENHRY and CDR2 SYGVKD. J was trimmed by 3 bases and V by 7 bases; bases with no gene match: 12. This CDR3 spans 15 amino acids. The CDR3 reads CAINGGDRAVYEQYF. For the CDR3, the DNA is TGTGCCATCAATGGGGGAGACAGGGCAGTCTACGAGCAGTACTTC.

The chain joins TRBV5-1 to TRBJ2-3; tentative D call: TRBD1 (6 bases). V lost 4 bases and J lost 6, with 18 bases in between. CDR1 SGHRS and CDR2 YFSETQ come from the germline V gene. The CDR3 consists of 15 residues. The CDR3 protein is CASSTGQTSHDTQYF. The CDR3, as DNA: TGCGCCAGCAGCACCGGACAGACCTCACATGATACGCAGTATTTT.

There are a few counts of this clonotype. This chain links TRBV20-1 with TRBJ2-7; perhaps TRBD1 as D (6 bases). The CDR3 is 15 amino acids. CDR1 is DFQATT and CDR2 is SNEGSKA in the germline V gene (reference sequence). Trimming took off 3 bases at V and 0 bases at J, with 15 bases between the two ends. The CDR3 nucleotides are TGCAGTGCTAGCCCCGGACAGAGCCCCTCCTACGAGCAGTACTTC. Its protein is CSASPGQSPSYEQYF.

This CDR3 is CASRTRGLYQETQYF. In DNA, the CDR3 is TGTGCCAGCAGAACGCGGGGGTTGTACCAAGAGACCCAGTACTTC. This rearrangement joins TRBV6-5 to TRBJ2-5, with TRBD2 identical over 7 bases. Germline V lookup: CDR1 MNHEY, CDR2 SVGAGI. J gave up 0 bases and V 6 bases, and 7 bases lay outside the gene matches. The CDR3 consists of 15 residues.

The chain recombines TRBV14 with TRBJ2-5, with TRBD2 identical over 9 bases. The CDR3 totals 17 residues. Germline CDR1 and CDR2: SGHDN and FVKESK. The J segment lost 5 bases and the V segment lost 0 bases, leaving 10 bases of the junction unmatched. The CDR3 DNA is TGTGCCAGCAGCCAAGATTACCTAGCGGGGAAAGGGGAGACCCAGTACTTC. This translates into CASSQDYLAGKGETQYF. Combining the CDR3 with reference TRBV14 and TRBJ2-5 gives the whole variable domain EAGVTQFPSHSVIEKGQTVTLRCDPISGHDNLYWYRRVMGKEIKFLLHFVKESKQDESGMPNNRFLAERTGGTYSTLKVQPAELEDSGVYFCASSQDYLAGKGETQYFGPGTRLLVL.

The chain joins TRBV10-3 to TRBJ2-5; 8 bases align to TRBD2. Germline V gives CDR1 ENHRY, CDR2 SYGVKD. V trimming: 3 bases; J trimming: 2 bases; junction bases outside the gene matches: 5. There are 15 residues in the CDR3. The CDR3 coding sequence is TGTGCCATCAGTGACGGCCAGCGGGGGCAAGAGACCCAGTACTTC. Translated: CAISDGQRGQETQYF.

In DNA, the CDR3 is TGTGCCATCAGTCTAGCGGGAGGGCCCCAAGAGACCCAGTACTTC. This codes for CAISLAGGPQETQYF. V and J are TRBV10-3 and TRBJ2-5, with TRBD2 identical over 12 bases. Germline V gives CDR1 ENHRY, CDR2 SYGVKD. The CDR3 has 15 amino acids. With V trimmed by 5 bases and J by 1 base, 2 bases remained unmatched.

This clonotype was seen once. V and J are TRBV6-5 and TRBJ2-3; the match to TRBD2 covers 12 bases. Germline V gene data show CDR1 as MNHEY and CDR2 as SVGAGI. The V gene end was trimmed by 2 bases and the J gene end by 4 bases; junction bases not matched to a gene: 1. The CDR3 spans 15 residues. This chain's CDR3 is CASSYLAGGADTQYF. The CDR3 DNA is TGTGCCAGCAGTTACCTAGCGGGGGGGGCAGATACGCAGTATTTT.

The chain carries TRBV4-1 and TRBJ1-2; 7 bases map to TRBD1. J gave up 6 bases and V 0 bases, and 1 base lay outside the gene matches. Germline V lookup: CDR1 MGHRA, CDR2 YSYEKL. This CDR3 comprises 13 residues. The CDR3 DNA is TGCGCCAGCAGCCAAGAAGGGACAGATGGCTACACCTTC. As protein: CASSQEGTDGYTF.

The chain uses TRBV2 and TRBJ1-2; 10 nucleotides agree with TRBD1. Trimming removed 7 bases from V and 0 bases from J; junction bases left unmatched: 8. CDR3 length: 16 amino acids. Germline V gene sequence: CDR1 SNHLY, CDR2 FYNNEI. The CDR3, as DNA: TGTGCCAGCATTCGGACAGGGGGTGCCACTAACTATGGCTACACCTTC. Its translation: CASIRTGGATNYGYTF.

The V call is TRBV18, the J call TRBJ1-1; 8 bases match TRBD1. CDR1 is KGHSH, CDR2 LQKENI, per germline. Trimming removed 8 bases from V and 3 bases from J; junction bases left unmatched: 5. The CDR3 totals 13 residues. The DNA for the CDR3 is TGTGCCAGCCCAGGGGGCGAGGACACTGAAGCTTTCTTT. Residues: CASPGGEDTEAFF.

The chain uses TRBV29-1 and TRBJ2-7; a weak D match, TRBD1 (5 bases). Trimming took off 3 bases at V and 1 base at J, with 10 bases between the two ends. Germline V gene data show CDR1 as SQVTM and CDR2 as ANQGSEA. The length of the CDR3 is 13 residues. The CDR3: CSVEFPGSYEQYF. The CDR3 DNA is TGCAGCGTTGAGTTCCCAGGGTCCTACGAGCAGTACTTC.

The chain uses TRBV12-3 or TRBV12-4 and TRBJ1-1; D gene unclear. CDR3 length: 15 residues. Trimming removed 5 bases at V and 3 bases at J, with 16 bases between. The CDR3 loop is CASSLSLDGYTEAFF. CDR3 nucleotides: TGTGCCAGCAGTCTATCCCTCGACGGATACACTGAAGCTTTCTTT.

V is TRBV7-9 and J is TRBJ1-4; D is unclear. V was shortened by 5 bases and J by 7 bases, with 8 bases between the two germline ends. The CDR3 sequence is 12 residues long. Germline V gene data show CDR1 as SEHNR and CDR2 as FQNEAQ (reference sequence). CDR3 sequence (DNA): TGTGCCAGCAGCCAGCGGAGTGAAAAACTGTTTTTT. The encoded protein is CASSQRSEKLFF. Full variable domain (rest looked up from reference TRBV7-9 and TRBJ1-4): DTGVSQNPRHKITKRGQNVTFRCDPISEHNRLYWYRQTLGQGPEFLTYFQNEAQLEKSRLLSDRFSAERPKGSFSTLEIQRTEQGDSAMYLCASSQRSEKLFFGSGTQLSVL.

CDR3 sequence (DNA): TGTGCCAGCAGCTCCCCCCGGGGGGGAATGGGTGAGCAGTTCTTC. It is translated as CASSSPRGGMGEQFF. The rearrangement uses TRBV5-4 and TRBJ2-1; 8 bases are shared with TRBD2. CDR3 length: 15 residues. CDR1 and CDR2 from the germline V gene are SGHNT and YYREEE (reference sequence). V lost 3 bases and J lost 9; bases outside the gene matches: 11. The full variable domain, in which reference TRBV5-4 and TRBJ2-1 provide the parts outside the CDR3, is ETGVTQSPTHLIKTRGQQVTLRCSSQSGHNTVSWYQQALGQGPQFIFQYYREEENGRGNFPPRFSGLQFPNYSSELNVNALELDDSALYLCASSSPRGGMGEQFFGPGTRLTVL.

The rearrangement links TRBV9 to TRBJ2-5, with D uncertain. This CDR3 is 15 amino acids long. Germline CDR1 is SGDLS and CDR2 is YYNGEE. V was shortened by 0 bases and J by 4 bases, with 13 bases between the two germline ends. CDR3 loop: CASSVVAVGGETQYF. CDR3 sequence (DNA): TGTGCCAGCAGCGTAGTGGCCGTGGGTGGAGAGACCCAGTACTTC.

The sample holds one count of this clonotype. The chain joins TRBV20-1 to TRBJ2-5, with 8 bases that match TRBD2. V gave up 6 bases and J gave up 5 bases; unmatched junction bases: 14. This CDR3 comprises 15 residues. Germline V CDR1 and CDR2: DFQATT, SNEGSKA (reference sequence). CDR3 amino acids: CSAGVRETSAETQYF. DNA of the CDR3: TGCAGTGCGGGGGTCCGGGAGACTAGCGCTGAGACCCAGTACTTC.

The gene calls are TRBV11-2 and TRBJ1-5; D unresolved. Germline V gene lookup returns CDR1 SGHAT and CDR2 FQNNGV. The CDR3 length is 13 residues. Trimming took off 5 bases at V and 5 bases at J, with 10 bases between the two ends. CDR3 bases: TGTGCCAGCAGCGAAGGGCTAGATCAGCCCCAGCATTTT. It translates to CASSEGLDQPQHF. Based on the CDR3 plus reference TRBV11-2 and TRBJ1-5, the full variable domain is EAGVAQSPRYKIIEKRQSVAFWCNPISGHATLYWYQQILGQGPKLLIQFQNNGVVDDSQLPKDRFSAERLKGVDSTLKIQPAKLEDSAVYLCASSEGLDQPQHFGDGTRLSIL.

This chain uses TRBV20-1 with TRBJ2-5; TRBD2 matches 9 bases. This CDR3 is built from 14 residues. Losses at the gene ends were 3 bases for V and 6 bases for J; bases not matched to a gene: 8. Germline V CDR1 and CDR2: DFQATT, SNEGSKA (reference sequence). This chain's CDR3 is CSASPPSGVKTQYF. The CDR3 coding sequence is TGCAGTGCTAGTCCCCCTAGCGGGGTGAAGACCCAGTACTTC.

The genes are TRBV15 and TRBJ2-5, with 7 bases matching TRBD1. The trim removed 0 bases at V and 2 bases at J, leaving 3 bases unmatched. CDR3 length equals 15 residues. CDR1 and CDR2 from the germline V gene are LNHNV and YYDKDF (reference sequence). This CDR3 reads CATSRDGTVQETQYF. CDR3 DNA: TGTGCCACCAGCAGAGACGGGACAGTACAAGAGACCCAGTACTTC.

The gene calls are TRBV10-3 and TRBJ2-7, with unresolved D. V was clipped by 4 bases and J by 2 bases, with 12 bases between them. This CDR3 region has 14 residues. The germline V gene encodes CDR1 ENHRY and CDR2 SYGVKD. The CDR3 protein is CAISVVRTTYEQYF. In nucleotides, the CDR3 is TGTGCCATCAGTGTTGTTAGGACCACCTACGAGCAGTACTTC.

This chain links TRBV29-1 with TRBJ1-4; TRBD1 matches 8 bases. Trimming took 8 bases from V and 7 from J; bases not matched to a gene: 15. The CDR3 extends over 15 amino acids. Germline CDR1 is SQVTM and CDR2 is ANQGSEA. For the CDR3, the DNA is TGCAGCTCCCTTGGACAGGGAGCTTGGGGTGAAAAACTGTTTTTT. The encoded protein is CSSLGQGAWGEKLFF.

Only one count was recorded for this clonotype. The chain recombines TRBV12-3 or TRBV12-4 with TRBJ2-3, with TRBD2 as a possible D gene (5 bases). This CDR3 comprises 15 residues. V was shortened by 2 bases and J by 0 bases, with 9 bases between the two germline ends. The chain's CDR3 is CASSLREASTDTQYF. The DNA for the CDR3 is TGTGCCAGCAGTTTACGGGAAGCTAGCACAGATACGCAGTATTTT.

There are a few counts of this clonotype. This chain joins TRBV29-1 and TRBJ2-5; the match to TRBD1 covers 9 bases. Germline CDR1 is SQVTM and CDR2 is ANQGSEA. The CDR3 loop spans 13 amino acids. The V segment lost 5 bases and the J segment 5 bases; nucleotides outside the gene matches: 6. In DNA, the CDR3 is TGCAGCGTTCTGACAGGGGGATACGAGACCCAGTACTTC. Its protein is CSVLTGGYETQYF.